This TCR beta chain was observed in a study of T cells after yellow fever vaccination. General observations from the study: Abundant clonotypes from the bulk population could get into FACS-sorted repertoires as contaminants. Although the secondary response was weaker, it peaked faster, at day 5 versus 15.

CDR1 and CDR2 from the germline V gene are SGHDT and YYEEEE. The CDR3 extends over 14 amino acids. V shed 2 bases and J 2 bases; nucleotides not matched to a gene: 3. It was through 5'RACE template switching that TCR cDNA was made, with a universal primer site and UMIs added. TCRdb reanalysed the 5' RACE reads using MiXCR and keeps one entry per CDR3 protein. The table lists 40,000 to 55,000 distinct CDR3 sequences, less than 8.5% of them singletons. This chain connects TRBV5-6 to TRBJ2-7; TRBD1 agrees at 8 bases. The origin of this receptor is a man aged 18-30 years who received the YFV17D yellow fever vaccine. Sample: CD8+ T cells not binding an NS4B(214-222) dextramer, sorted from PBMCs, taken approximately 40 days after the first yellow fever vaccination. The CDR3 spells CASSFGTGAYEQYF. CDR3 in DNA: TGTGCCAGCAGCTTCGGGACAGGAGCCTACGAGCAGTACTTC.